This is a list of T cell receptor beta chains from one sample in a study of T-cell memory formation after mild COVID-19. A single record per CDR3 protein comes from TCRdb applying MiXCR to the 5' RACE reads. The sample carries under 300,000 distinct CDR3 sequences, around 8% recorded once. Material: PBMCs or a T cell subset sorted from them (not recorded which). Receptors originate from a young man who had mild COVID-19 (a few samples of this study predate the infection). Cell type and time point are not known. Each CDR3 is given with its conserved first and last residue. A D gene is named only where the DNA matches it firmly. The size field is filled for only some rows; it gives once, few, many or a size class.

>TRBV5-6|TRBJ2-7|.|15|few
CASSLGVRPTYEQYF
TGTGCCAGCAGCTTGGGCGTCAGGCCTACCTACGAGCAGTACTTC
>TRBV9|TRBJ2-5|TRBD2|15|.
CASSAPGTSRETQYF
TGTGCCAGCAGCGCTCCCGGGACTAGCCGGGAGACCCAGTACTTC
>TRBV30|TRBJ1-1|.|13|few
CAWSAQENTEAFF
TGTGCCTGGAGTGCACAGGAGAACACTGAAGCTTTCTTT
>TRBV20-1|TRBJ1-2|TRBD1|18|many
CSAFKRTGKGSWVYGYTF
TGCAGTGCTTTCAAACGGACAGGGAAGGGGTCTTGGGTCTATGGCTACACCTTC
>TRBV11-3|TRBJ2-3|.|16|.
CASSFGLGRGTDTQYF
TGTGCCAGCAGCTTCGGTCTCGGCAGGGGTACAGATACGCAGTATTTT
>TRBV21-1|TRBJ2-7|.|17|.
CASSKARLGTSGYEQYF
TGTGCCAGCAGCAAAGCACGGTTAGGGACTAGCGGCTACGAGCAGTACTTC
>TRBV20-1|TRBJ2-5|TRBD2|15|.
CSARDPSGGQETQYF
TGCAGTGCTAGAGATCCTAGCGGGGGGCAAGAGACCCAGTACTTC
>TRBV5-4|TRBJ2-2|TRBD2|15|many
CASSLAGTYTGELFF
TGTGCCAGCAGCCTAGCGGGGACCTACACCGGGGAGCTGTTTTTT
>TRBV20-1|TRBJ1-2|.|12|many
CSAPLSGAGYTF
TGCAGTGCGCCCCTCAGCGGGGCAGGCTACACCTTC
>TRBV5-1|TRBJ2-5|.|14|few
CASSFRQTEETQYF
TGCGCCAGCAGCTTCCGACAGACGGAAGAGACCCAGTACTTC
>TRBV20-1|TRBJ1-5|.|13|many
CSARGTLNQPQHF
TGCAGTGCTAGGGGGACACTCAATCAGCCCCAGCATTTT
>TRBV6-2/TRBV6-3|TRBJ2-6|.|15|.
CASREHQSGANVLTF
TGTGCCAGCAGGGAACATCAATCTGGGGCCAACGTCCTGACTTTC
>TRBV5-1|TRBJ1-1|TRBD1|16|many
CASSFSTGTGAREAFF
TGCGCCAGCAGCTTTTCAACCGGGACAGGGGCCCGTGAAGCTTTCTTT
>TRBV6-6|TRBJ1-2|.|11|many
CASSPSWRYTF
TGTGCCAGCAGTCCGTCCTGGAGGTACACCTTC
>TRBV7-2|TRBJ1-4|.|13|many
CASSPRRYEKLFF
TGTGCCAGCAGCCCCCGGAGATATGAAAAACTGTTTTTT
>TRBV5-1|TRBJ2-2|TRBD2|15|.
CASLPGLASTGELFF
TGCGCCAGCCTCCCGGGACTAGCCTCAACCGGGGAGCTGTTTTTT
>TRBV12-3/TRBV12-4|TRBJ2-1|.|15|.
CASSSTPETYNEQFF
TGTGCCAGCAGTTCCACTCCTGAGACCTACAATGAGCAGTTCTTC
>TRBV20-1|TRBJ1-2|.|11|few
CSARANYGYTF
TGCAGTGCTAGAGCGAACTATGGCTACACCTTC
>TRBV5-5|TRBJ1-1|.|15|many
CASSLDDRANTEAFF
TGTGCCAGCAGCTTGGATGACAGAGCCAACACTGAAGCTTTCTTT
>TRBV6-6|TRBJ2-5|.|15|medium-sized
CASRLKLTSQETQYF
TGTGCCAGCAGACTTAAGTTGACGTCCCAAGAGACCCAGTACTTC
>TRBV7-9|TRBJ1-1|TRBD1|13|few
CASSQGQGSEAFF
TGTGCCAGCAGCCAGGGACAGGGAAGTGAAGCTTTCTTT
>TRBV7-9|TRBJ1-1|TRBD1|16|few
CASSSLRDRRPTEAFF
TGTGCCAGCAGCTCTCTCCGGGACAGGAGGCCCACTGAAGCTTTCTTT
>TRBV5-1|TRBJ2-5|.|14|few
CASSSGRVKETQYF
TGCGCCAGCAGCTCGGGCAGGGTCAAAGAGACCCAGTACTTC
>TRBV4-3|TRBJ2-2|.|23|few
CASSQVAWSRDTRLSGSTGELFF
TGCGCCAGCAGCCAAGTAGCCTGGAGTCGAGATACTCGATTATCAGGGAGCACCGGGGAGCTGTTTTTT
>TRBV19|TRBJ1-4|.|16|few
CASSHTGPLSHEKLFF
TGTGCCAGTAGCCATACCGGCCCGCTCAGCCATGAAAAACTGTTTTTT
>TRBV20-1|TRBJ1-2|.|11|.
CSAMQNLARTF
TGCAGTGCTATGCAGAACCTCGCCCGCACCTTC
>TRBV3-1|TRBJ2-1|.|16|few
CASSQDSRSQSNEQFF
TGTGCCAGCAGCCAAGATTCGCGGAGCCAGTCGAATGAGCAGTTCTTC
>TRBV5-5|TRBJ2-1|.|12|few
CASSMTQDLAFF
TGTGCCAGCAGCATGACCCAAGACTTGGCATTCTTC
>TRBV5-5|TRBJ2-7|.|13|few
CASIETGSYEQYF
TGTGCCAGCATCGAGACGGGCTCCTACGAGCAGTACTTC
>TRBV7-2|TRBJ1-5|.|14|.
CASSSTGSTQPQHF
TGTGCCAGCAGCTCAACAGGGAGTACTCAGCCCCAGCATTTT
>TRBV4-1|TRBJ1-4|.|15|few
CASSQHIATNEKLFF
TGCGCCAGCAGCCAGCACATTGCAACTAATGAAAAACTGTTTTTT
>TRBV6-2/TRBV6-3|TRBJ2-5|.|14|few
CASISGRRQETQYF
TGTGCCAGCATCTCGGGACGGCGGCAGGAGACCCAGTACTTC
>TRBV19|TRBJ1-1|.|13|few
CASKRTENTEAFF
TGTGCCAGTAAGCGGACGGAGAACACTGAAGCTTTCTTT
>TRBV5-1|TRBJ1-4|.|16|.
CASSLARAYEGEKLFF
TGCGCCAGCAGCCTGGCTAGGGCGTACGAAGGTGAAAAACTGTTTTTT
>TRBV18|TRBJ1-1|.|15|.
CASRTGGGRYTEAFF
TGTGCCAGCCGAACGGGCGGGGGGCGATACACTGAAGCTTTCTTT
>TRBV5-4|TRBJ1-3|.|13|few
CASSPPWGNTIYF
TGTGCCAGCAGCCCCCCGTGGGGAAACACCATATATTTT
>TRBV30|TRBJ1-5|.|14|few
CAWSVEVGVGPQHF
TGTGCCTGGAGTGTAGAGGTGGGCGTTGGGCCCCAGCATTTT
>TRBV7-9|TRBJ1-5|.|14|few
CASSSTVVGQPQHF
TGTGCCAGCAGCTCGACCGTGGTGGGTCAGCCCCAGCATTTT
>TRBV4-1|TRBJ1-5|.|20|.
CASSQVGKGAAPGPRQPQHF
TGCGCCAGCAGCCAAGTGGGGAAAGGGGCCGCGCCCGGGCCGAGGCAGCCCCAGCATTTT
>TRBV27|TRBJ1-2|TRBD1|14|.
CASSFVTGGIVSTF
TGTGCCAGCAGTTTTGTAACAGGGGGCATCGTTAGCACCTTC
>TRBV18|TRBJ1-1|.|18|.
CASSPLLISEGSSTEAFF
TGTGCCAGCTCACCACTTTTAATTTCTGAGGGGTCTAGCACTGAAGCTTTCTTT
>TRBV5-6|TRBJ2-1|TRBD1|16|.
CASSLETGIPEDEQFF
TGTGCCAGCAGCTTGGAGACAGGGATACCGGAGGATGAGCAGTTCTTC